These 26 T cell receptor beta chains originate from one sample sequenced in a study of shared clonotypes between healthy human individuals. TCRdb's table, derived via immunoSEQ multiplex PCR, lists solely in-frame clones and lacks some. The profile shows 2 million to 2.5 million clones, 80% to 95% of them singletons. The sample consisted of naive CD4+ T cells from PBMCs. Subset of the sample: CD45RA+ positively selected. All receptors derive from a young man in good health. Some clones in this sample may be carry-over from other donors' samples.

CDR3 coding DNA: TGTGCCAGCAGAGACCCGGGACTAGATACGCAGTATTTT. Amino acid sequence: CASRDPGLDTQYF. This chain uses TRBV6-1 with TRBJ2-3; D might be TRBD2 (6 bases). The CDR3 has 13 residues. Trimming removed 6 bases from V and 5 bases from J, with 12 bases in between. CDR1 and CDR2 (germline): MNHNS, SASEGT.

The chain carries TRBV4-3 and TRBJ1-4; tentative D call: TRBD1 (5 bases). Looked up from germline, CDR1 is LGHNA and CDR2 is YSLEER. The CDR3 length is 15 residues. Deletions cut 1 base from V and 8 bases from J, with 14 bases between. The CDR3 bases are TGCGCCAGCAGCCAAGTGCGGGGCCGACCAGAAAAACTGTTTTTT. Its translation: CASSQVRGRPEKLFF.

About this clone itself: Other DNA sequences from this sample encode an identical CDR3 as well. The CDR3 DNA is TGTGCCAGCAGCGTAGGCGCGGTGAACACCGGGGAGCTGTTTTTT. Residues: CASSVGAVNTGELFF. This rearrangement joins TRBV9 to TRBJ2-2; D not resolved. The ends were cut back, 0 bases at V and 1 base at J, with 7 bases in the middle. CDR1 and CDR2 (germline): SGDLS, YYNGEE. The CDR3 extends over 15 amino acids.

This clone was observed a handful of times. V gene TRBV5-8 combines with J gene TRBJ1-2, with D possibly matching TRBD1 (5 bases). Germline V gives CDR1 SGHTS, CDR2 YDEGEE. CDR3 length: 12 residues. Trimming pared 5 bases from V and 3 bases from J, leaving 8 bases between. The CDR3 coding sequence is TGTGCCAGCAGAGGCAGGGACTATGGCTACACCTTC. As protein: CASRGRDYGYTF.

The V call is TRBV11-2, the J call TRBJ2-7, with 10 positions matching TRBD1. The CDR3 is 15 amino acids. The germline gives CDR1 SGHAT, CDR2 FQNNGV. V was pared by 0 bases and J by 5 bases, with 4 bases of the junction left unmatched. The chain's CDR3 is CASSLEGTGADEQYF. In nucleotides, the CDR3 is TGTGCCAGCAGCTTAGAGGGGACAGGGGCGGACGAGCAGTACTTC. Drawing the rest from reference TRBV11-2 and TRBJ2-7, the complete variable domain is EAGVAQSPRYKIIEKRQSVAFWCNPISGHATLYWYQQILGQGPKLLIQFQNNGVVDDSQLPKDRFSAERLKGVDSTLKIQPAKLEDSAVYLCASSLEGTGADEQYFGPGTRLTVT.

The chain is built from TRBV2 and TRBJ1-4; D remains unclear. The V end was cut by 7 bases, the J end by 8 bases, with 17 bases between. Germline loops: CDR1 SNHLY, CDR2 FYNNEI. CDR3 size: 14 residues. In nucleotides, the CDR3 is TGTGCCAGCAAGGCTGGGGATGGAGGAGAAAAACTGTTTTTT. Protein sequence: CASKAGDGGEKLFF.

The genes are TRBV10-3 and TRBJ2-5; 8 bases map to TRBD1. Trimming at V came to 6 bases and at J to 4 bases, leaving 1 base not matched to a gene. The V gene's germline CDR1 is ENHRY and CDR2 SYGVKD. This CDR3 contains 12 residues. The CDR3 protein is CAIRGTGETQYF. The CDR3, as DNA: TGTGCCATCAGGGGGACAGGAGAGACCCAGTACTTC.

The V call is TRBV18, the J call TRBJ2-3; D may be TRBD1 (6 bases). This CDR3 is built from 14 residues. Trimming took 3 bases from V and 2 from J, leaving 9 bases between them. CDR1 KGHSH and CDR2 LQKENI come from the germline V gene. CDR3 residues: CASSPTGITDTQYF. The CDR3 DNA is TGTGCCAGCTCACCGACAGGAATCACAGATACGCAGTATTTT.

The rearrangement joins TRBV18 to TRBJ2-7; weak D call: TRBD2 (6 bases). Germline V gene data show CDR1 as KGHSH and CDR2 as LQKENI. Trimming cost V 3 bases and J 0 bases, with 9 bases left between them. The CDR3 has 14 residues. CDR3 nucleotides: TGTGCCAGCTCACCGATGACTAGCTCCTACGAGCAGTACTTC. Its translation is CASSPMTSSYEQYF. Filled out from reference TRBV18 and TRBJ2-7, the complete variable domain reads NAGVMQNPRHLVRRRGQEARLRCSPMKGHSHVYWYRQLPEEGLKFMVYLQKENIIDESGMPKERFSAEFPKEGPSILRIQQVVRGDSAAYFCASSPMTSSYEQYFGPGTRLTVT.

J is TRBJ1-1 and V is TRBV5-6; the match to TRBD1 covers 7 bases. The germline V gene encodes CDR1 SGHDT and CDR2 YYEEEE. The trim removed 4 bases at V and 1 base at J, leaving 4 bases unmatched. This CDR3 is 14 amino acids long. CDR3 region: CASSLRDRNTEAFF. DNA of the CDR3: TGTGCCAGCAGCCTGAGGGACAGGAACACTGAAGCTTTCTTT.

The rearrangement links TRBV28 to TRBJ2-2, with 9 bases that match TRBD2. CDR1 is MDHEN, CDR2 SYDVKM, per germline. V shed 6 bases, J shed 3 bases, and the junction held 2 bases outside the gene matches. The CDR3 is 14 residues long. The CDR3 reads CASRLAGHTGELFF. CDR3 DNA sequence: TGTGCCAGCAGGCTAGCGGGGCACACCGGGGAGCTGTTTTTT.

This chain joins TRBV29-1 and TRBJ2-2, with no clear D. Germline V gene sequence: CDR1 SQVTM, CDR2 ANQGSEA. The ends were cut back, 4 bases at V and 7 bases at J, with 13 bases in the middle. This CDR3 spans 13 amino acids. Here the CDR3 DNA reads TGCAGCGTTGCTAGGCCACTCGGCGGGGAGCTGTTTTTT. Translating gives CSVARPLGGELFF.

This rearrangement joins TRBV5-1 to TRBJ2-7; D is unresolved. The germline CDR1 and CDR2 sequences are SGHRS and YFSETQ. The CDR3 is 13 amino acids. V lost 0 bases, J lost 5 bases, and 9 bases lay in between. The chain's CDR3 is CASSLAEPNEQYF. In nucleotides, the CDR3 is TGCGCCAGCAGCTTGGCCGAGCCAAACGAGCAGTACTTC.

The V call is TRBV9, the J call TRBJ1-4; perhaps TRBD1 as D (5 bases). The CDR3 totals 16 residues. In germline, CDR1 is SGDLS, CDR2 YYNGEE. V shed 3 bases and J shed 2 bases, with 14 bases lying between them. The chain's CDR3 is CASSDRVGVTNEKLFF. Here the CDR3 DNA reads TGTGCCAGCAGCGATCGTGTGGGGGTCACTAATGAAAAACTGTTTTTT.

This rearrangement joins TRBV9 to TRBJ2-7, with D perhaps TRBD1 (6 bases). The CDR3 is 15 residues long. Trimming took off 2 bases at V and 2 bases at J, with 14 bases between the two ends. In germline, CDR1 is SGDLS, CDR2 YYNGEE. The CDR3 reads CASSVDGTPAYEQYF. The DNA of the CDR3 is TGTGCCAGCAGCGTCGACGGGACACCAGCCTACGAGCAGTACTTC.

The rearrangement uses TRBV29-1 and TRBJ2-2; D may be TRBD1 (6 bases). This CDR3 has 14 residues. Trimming cost V 0 bases and J 7 bases, with 12 bases left between them. Germline V gene sequence: CDR1 SQVTM, CDR2 ANQGSEA. The CDR3 coding sequence is TGCAGCGTTGAAGATACAGGGTGGGGCGGGGAGCTGTTTTTT. This encodes CSVEDTGWGGELFF.

The V gene is TRBV6-6, the J gene TRBJ2-1; D might be TRBD1 (6 bases). The V gene lost 0 bases and the J gene lost 5 bases, with 14 bases spanning the gap. The germline gives CDR1 MNHNY, CDR2 SVGAGI (reference sequence). The CDR3 is 16 residues long. This chain's CDR3 is CASSYSGLGGNNEQFF. The CDR3 region has the DNA TGTGCCAGCAGTTACTCGGGATTAGGGGGTAACAATGAGCAGTTCTTC.

The rearrangement uses TRBV4-2 and TRBJ2-2; 12 bases match TRBD2. Germline assignment: CDR1 LGHNA and CDR2 YNFKEQ. J lost 5 bases, V lost 1 base, and 8 bases had no gene match. The CDR3 extends over 18 amino acids. CDR3 amino acids: CASSQVTSGRSRTGELFF. DNA of the CDR3: TGTGCCAGCAGCCAAGTCACTAGCGGGAGGAGCAGGACCGGGGAGCTGTTTTTT.

The J gene is TRBJ2-1, the V gene TRBV9; D uncertain. The germline V and J ends were trimmed by 3 bases and 4 bases, with 14 bases remaining between them. CDR1 and CDR2 (germline): SGDLS, YYNGEE. The CDR3 runs to 15 residues. In nucleotides, the CDR3 is TGTGCCAGCAGCGCCGCCGGTTTACCTTACAATGAGCAGTTCTTC. This sequence encodes CASSAAGLPYNEQFF.

This sequence joins TRBV5-1 and TRBJ2-7; 7 nucleotides agree with TRBD1. The CDR3 extends over 12 amino acids. Germline values: CDR1 SGHRS, CDR2 YFSETQ. With 2 bases clipped from V and 6 bases from J, the junction kept 2 bases outside the gene matches. The CDR3 region is CASSFRGSEQYF. CDR3 bases: TGCGCCAGCAGCTTCAGGGGGTCCGAGCAGTACTTC.

The chain is built from TRBV28 and TRBJ1-1; 7 bases line up with TRBD1. The junction had 12 bases not matched to a gene; V was cut back by 5 bases and J by 0 bases. CDR3 length equals 17 residues. Germline V gene lookup returns CDR1 MDHEN and CDR2 SYDVKM. CDR3 protein: CASSVRQGGGMNTEAFF. CDR3 coding DNA: TGTGCCAGCAGTGTACGACAGGGCGGTGGAATGAACACTGAAGCTTTCTTT.

V is TRBV27 and J is TRBJ2-1; D may be TRBD1 (5 bases). V was clipped by 6 bases and J by 2 bases, with 14 bases between them. Germline V gives CDR1 MNHEY, CDR2 SMNVEV (reference sequence). The CDR3 length is 15 residues. The DNA for the CDR3 is TGTGCCAGCAGATTTCAGGGTGGCACCTACAATGAGCAGTTCTTC. Encoded protein: CASRFQGGTYNEQFF.

The V call is TRBV25-1, the J call TRBJ2-3; possibly TRBD1 for D (5 bases). The CDR3 is 15 residues long. Looked up from germline, CDR1 is MGHDK and CDR2 is SYGVNS. Trimming left V 4 bases short and J 5 bases short, with 16 bases between. CDR3 protein: CASSVVGLGIDTQYF. CDR3 coding DNA: TGTGCCAGCAGTGTGGTGGGGCTCGGAATAGATACGCAGTATTTT. The variable domain in full, with the rest retrieved from reference TRBV25-1 and TRBJ2-3, is EADIYQTPRYLVIGTGKKITLECSQTMGHDKMYWYQQDPGMELHLIHYSYGVNSTEKGDLSSESTVSRIRTEHFPLTLESARPSHTSQYLCASSVVGLGIDTQYFGPGTRLTVL.

This chain joins TRBV19 and TRBJ2-7, with TRBD2 identical over 7 bases. The CDR3 is 19 residues long. V shed 4 bases and J 6 bases; nucleotides not matched to a gene: 24. Germline V gives CDR1 LNHDA, CDR2 SQIVND (reference sequence). The CDR3, as DNA: TGTGCCAGTAGTACACGACTTCTAGGGGAGCTAGCGGAGCCTTCCGAGCAGTACTTC. Its translation is CASSTRLLGELAEPSEQYF.

Note on this clone: The sample carries other DNA sequences with the same CDR3. The V call is TRBV5-1, the J call TRBJ2-2, with D unresolved. V gave up 4 bases and J gave up 5 bases, with 9 bases separating them. CDR3 length equals 13 residues. From germline, CDR1 is SGHRS and CDR2 YFSETQ. The CDR3 nucleotides are TGCGCCAGCAGCCCGACGGTGACCGGGGAGCTGTTTTTT. This sequence encodes CASSPTVTGELFF.

The chain is built from TRBV7-9 and TRBJ2-3; 8 positions match TRBD1. CDR3 length: 15 residues. After removal of 5 bases from V and 0 bases from J, the junction contained 4 bases not matched to a gene. Germline loops: CDR1 SEHNR, CDR2 FQNEAQ (reference sequence). The CDR3 DNA reads as TGTGCCAGCAGCCCGGGACAGGAGAGCACAGATACGCAGTATTTT. Translated, it gives CASSPGQESTDTQYF.